This TCR beta chain was obtained from a study of identical twins. The sample holds many counts of this clonotype. The antigen remains unidentified. In TCRdb, the 5' RACE reads were re-called with MiXCR into one record per CDR3 protein. The repertoire holds approximately 300,000 distinct CDR3 sequences, with more than 8% as singletons. Whole-study findings and limits: The more abundant beta clonotypes in cord blood had fewer insertions, and memory repertoires did not show this.

These data were also reused for a study on yellow fever vaccine responses in identical twins.

This TCR was recovered from a woman between 18 and 29 years old in good health. The material sequenced was CD8+ T cells sorted from blood.

The CDR3 DNA reads TGTGCCAGCAGCCTAGGGACATTGGACACTGAAGCTTTCTTT. Translated: CASSLGTLDTEAFF. The V gene is TRBV28, the J gene TRBJ1-1, with D possibly matching TRBD1 (6 bases). Trimming shortened V by 6 bases and J by 3 bases, and 14 bases separated the two germline ends. CDR1 MDHEN and CDR2 SYDVKM come from the germline V gene. The CDR3 loop spans 14 amino acids.